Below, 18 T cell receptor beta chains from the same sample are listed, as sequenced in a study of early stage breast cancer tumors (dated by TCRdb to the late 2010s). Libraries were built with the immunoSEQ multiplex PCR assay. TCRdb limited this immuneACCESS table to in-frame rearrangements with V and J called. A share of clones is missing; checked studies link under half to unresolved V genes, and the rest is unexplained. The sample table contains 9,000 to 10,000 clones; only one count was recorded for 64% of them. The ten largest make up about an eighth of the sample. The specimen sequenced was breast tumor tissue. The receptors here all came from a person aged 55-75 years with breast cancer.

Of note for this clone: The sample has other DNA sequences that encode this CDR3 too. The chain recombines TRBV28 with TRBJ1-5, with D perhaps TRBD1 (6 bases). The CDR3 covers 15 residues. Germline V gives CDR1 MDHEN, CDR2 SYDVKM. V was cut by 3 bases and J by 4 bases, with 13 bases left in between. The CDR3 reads CASSFAGAFNQPQHF. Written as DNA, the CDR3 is TGTGCCAGCAGTTTCGCAGGGGCGTTTAATCAGCCCCAGCATTTT.

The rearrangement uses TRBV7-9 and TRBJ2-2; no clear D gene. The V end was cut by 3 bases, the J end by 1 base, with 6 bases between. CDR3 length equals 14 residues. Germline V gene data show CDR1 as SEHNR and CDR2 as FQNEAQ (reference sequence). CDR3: CASSFEVNTGELFF. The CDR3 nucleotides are TGTGCCAGCAGCTTTGAGGTGAACACCGGGGAGCTGTTTTTT.

CDR3 nucleotide sequence: TGTGCCAGCAGCTTAGAGGCACAGAGCTCCTACGAGCAGTACTTC. Its translation is CASSLEAQSSYEQYF. The J gene is TRBJ2-7, the V gene TRBV7-6, with D unclear. The CDR3 is 15 amino acids. Per germline, CDR1 SGHVS and CDR2 FNYEAQ. Trimming removed 1 base from V and 0 bases from J, with 10 bases in between.

For the CDR3, the DNA is TGTGCCATCAGTGAGTCGATGGCGGGAGCCTACAATGAGCAGTTCTTC. Amino acid sequence: CAISESMAGAYNEQFF. The chain employs TRBV10-3 and TRBJ2-1, with 7 bases matching TRBD2. This CDR3 spans 16 amino acids. Germline V gene data show CDR1 as ENHRY and CDR2 as SYGVKD. The trim removed 0 bases at V and 2 bases at J, leaving 4 bases unmatched.

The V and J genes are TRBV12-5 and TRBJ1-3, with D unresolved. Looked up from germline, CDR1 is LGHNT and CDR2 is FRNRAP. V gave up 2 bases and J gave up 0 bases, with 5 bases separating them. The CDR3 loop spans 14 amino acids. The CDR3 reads CASGLTVSGNTIYF. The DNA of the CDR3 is TGTGCTAGTGGTTTGACGGTCTCTGGAAACACCATATATTTT.

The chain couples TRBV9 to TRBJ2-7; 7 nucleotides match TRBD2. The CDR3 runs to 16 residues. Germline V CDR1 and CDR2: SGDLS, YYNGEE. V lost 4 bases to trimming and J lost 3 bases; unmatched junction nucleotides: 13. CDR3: CASSSRPGTNFYEQYF. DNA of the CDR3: TGTGCCAGCAGCTCCCGTCCCGGGACTAACTTCTACGAGCAGTACTTC. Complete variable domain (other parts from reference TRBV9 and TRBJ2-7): DSGVTQTPKHLITATGQRVTLRCSPRSGDLSVYWYQQSLDQGLQFLIQYYNGEERAKGNILERFSAQQFPDLHSELNLSSLELGDSALYFCASSSRPGTNFYEQYFGPGTRLTVT.

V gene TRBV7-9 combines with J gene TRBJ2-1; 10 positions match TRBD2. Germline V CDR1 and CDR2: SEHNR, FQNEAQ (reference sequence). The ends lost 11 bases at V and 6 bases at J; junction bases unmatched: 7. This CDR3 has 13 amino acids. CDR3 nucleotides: TGTGCCCCCGGGGTAGCGGGAGGCAATGAGCAGTTCTTC. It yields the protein CAPGVAGGNEQFF.

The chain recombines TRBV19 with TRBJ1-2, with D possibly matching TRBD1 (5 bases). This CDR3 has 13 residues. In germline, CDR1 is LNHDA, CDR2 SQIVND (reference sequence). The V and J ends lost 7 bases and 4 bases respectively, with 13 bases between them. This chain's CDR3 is CASMTQDSYGYTF. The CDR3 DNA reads TGTGCCAGTATGACACAAGACAGCTATGGCTACACCTTC.

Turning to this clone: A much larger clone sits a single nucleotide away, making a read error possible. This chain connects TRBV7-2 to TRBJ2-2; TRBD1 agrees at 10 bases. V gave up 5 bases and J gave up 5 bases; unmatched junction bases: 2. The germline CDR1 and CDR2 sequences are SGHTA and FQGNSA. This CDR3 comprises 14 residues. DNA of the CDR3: TGTGCCAGCAGCCGGGACAGGGGAACCGGGGAGCTGTTTTTT. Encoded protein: CASSRDRGTGELFF. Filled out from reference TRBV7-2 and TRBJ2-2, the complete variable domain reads GAGVSQSPSNKVTEKGKDVELRCDPISGHTALYWYRQSLGQGLEFLIYFQGNSAPDKSGLPSDRFSAERTGGSVSTLTIQRTQQEDSAVYLCASSRDRGTGELFFGEGSRLTVL.

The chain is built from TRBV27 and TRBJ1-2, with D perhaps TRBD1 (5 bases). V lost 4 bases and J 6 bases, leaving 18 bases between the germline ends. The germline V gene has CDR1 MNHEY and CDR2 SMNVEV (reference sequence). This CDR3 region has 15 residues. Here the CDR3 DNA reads TGTGCCAGCAGTTCGATCAACACAGGCACCGATGGCTACACCTTC. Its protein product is CASSSINTGTDGYTF.

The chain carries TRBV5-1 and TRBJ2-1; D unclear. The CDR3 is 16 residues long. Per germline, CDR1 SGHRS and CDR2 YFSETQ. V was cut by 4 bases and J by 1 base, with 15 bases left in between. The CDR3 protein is CASSTPPGRSYNEQFF. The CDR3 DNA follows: TGCGCCAGCAGCACCCCGCCCGGGCGATCCTACAATGAGCAGTTCTTC.

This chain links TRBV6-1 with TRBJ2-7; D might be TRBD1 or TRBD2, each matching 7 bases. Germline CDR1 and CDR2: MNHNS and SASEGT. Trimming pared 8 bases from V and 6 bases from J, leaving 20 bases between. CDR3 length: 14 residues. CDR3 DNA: TGTGCCAGCCGCCAGGGGGGGGGCGCGTTCGAGCAGTACTTC. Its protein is CASRQGGGAFEQYF.

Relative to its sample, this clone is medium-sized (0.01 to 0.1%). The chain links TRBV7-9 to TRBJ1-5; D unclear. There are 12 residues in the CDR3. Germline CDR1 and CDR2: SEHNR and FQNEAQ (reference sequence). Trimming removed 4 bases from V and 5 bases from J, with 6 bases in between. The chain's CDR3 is CASSWDDQPQHF. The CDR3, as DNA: TGTGCCAGCAGCTGGGATGATCAGCCCCAGCATTTT.

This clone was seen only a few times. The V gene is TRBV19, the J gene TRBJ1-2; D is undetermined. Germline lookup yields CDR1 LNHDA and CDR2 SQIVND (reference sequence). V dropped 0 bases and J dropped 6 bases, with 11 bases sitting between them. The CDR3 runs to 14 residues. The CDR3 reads CASSIEVAGNGYTF. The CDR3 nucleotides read TGTGCCAGTAGTATAGAAGTAGCGGGGAATGGCTACACCTTC.

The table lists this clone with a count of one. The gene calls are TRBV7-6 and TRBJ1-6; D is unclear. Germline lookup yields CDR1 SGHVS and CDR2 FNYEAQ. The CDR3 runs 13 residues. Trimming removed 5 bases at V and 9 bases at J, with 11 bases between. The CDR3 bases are TGTGCCAGCAGCCTAGGCCCGGTTTCACCCCTCCACTTT. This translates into CASSLGPVSPLHF. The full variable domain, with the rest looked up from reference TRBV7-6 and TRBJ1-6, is GAGVSQSPRYKVTKRGQDVALRCDPISGHVSLYWYRQALGQGPEFLTYFNYEAQQDKSGLPNDRFSAERPEGSISTLTIQRTEQRDSAMYRCASSLGPVSPLHFGNGTRLTVT.

CDR3 loop: CASSFSGVGLETQYF. CDR3 sequence (DNA): TGTGCCAGCAGTTTTAGCGGGGTGGGCCTGGAGACCCAGTACTTC. J is TRBJ2-5 and V is TRBV27; TRBD2 matches 8 bases. Germline trimming cut 3 bases from V and 5 bases from J; bases unmatched to any gene: 8. CDR1 MNHEY and CDR2 SMNVEV come from the germline V gene (reference sequence). The CDR3 has 15 amino acids.

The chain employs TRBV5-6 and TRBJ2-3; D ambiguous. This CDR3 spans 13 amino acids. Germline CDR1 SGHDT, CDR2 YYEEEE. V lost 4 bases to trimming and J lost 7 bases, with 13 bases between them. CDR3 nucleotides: TGTGCCAGCAGCCTTCAAGCCCGGTATACGCAGTATTTT. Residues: CASSLQARYTQYF.

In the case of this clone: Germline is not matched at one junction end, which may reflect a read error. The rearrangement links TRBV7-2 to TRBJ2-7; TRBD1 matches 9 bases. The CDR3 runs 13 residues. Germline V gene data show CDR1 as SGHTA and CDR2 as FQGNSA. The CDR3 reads CASSRGSWDRALF. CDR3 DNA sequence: TGTGCCAGCAGCCGCGGCAGTTGGGACAGGGCCCTCTTC.